The present T cell receptor beta chain was sequenced within a study of shared clonotypes between healthy human individuals. Clones were sequenced by immunoSEQ multiplex PCR, and TCRdb holds only the in-frame ones, with some missing. The sample lists hundreds of thousands of clones, around 81% occurring once. Germline V lookup: CDR1 SGHRS, CDR2 YFSETQ. CDR3 length: 13 residues. The germline V and J ends were trimmed by 0 bases and 4 bases, with 7 bases remaining between them. Material: PBMCs. The gene calls are TRBV5-1 and TRBJ2-5; D gene ambiguous. The sequence was collected from a woman between 40 and 55 years old in good health. Some clones in this sample may be carry-over from other donors' samples. The CDR3 spells CASSLVLGETQYF. The CDR3 DNA reads TGCGCCAGCAGCTTGGTCCTGGGAGAGACCCAGTACTTC. The whole variable domain, filled in from reference TRBV5-1 and TRBJ2-5, reads KAGVTQTPRYLIKTRGQQVTLSCSPISGHRSVSWYQQTPGQGLQFLFEYFSETQRNKGNFPGRFSGRQFSNSRSEMNVSTLELGDSALYLCASSLVLGETQYFGPGTRLLVL.